The entry below gives a single TCR beta chain sequence along with its context. Its antigen is unknown. One base away there is no much larger clone; base qualities are not given. High-throughput TCR beta sequencing profiled peripheral blood CD8+ and CD4+ T cells from healthy donors, Susac syndrome patients and multiple sclerosis patients. Healthy donors were included as age- and sex-matched controls. CD8+ TEMRA cells were enriched by FACS, while bulk CD8+ and CD4+ T cells were purified by magnetic negative isolation. Blood was drawn into EDTA tubes, processed within 24 hours, and PBMCs were isolated by density gradient centrifugation. PBMCs intended for TCR sequencing were frozen in liquid nitrogen and were later thawed in a 37 degrees C water bath. The sorted or isolated CD4+, CD8+ and CD8+ TEMRA cells reached a purity of at least 90%. RNA was extracted using the RNeasy kit, and about 0.45 to 1 ug of the RNA was reverse transcribed with random hexamers. TCR beta CDR3 regions were amplified with the immunoSEQ multiplex PCR assay covering 54 Vbeta and 13 Jbeta segments. PCR amplification bias was corrected by using a synthetic template baseline for primer optimization and computational correction. Processing in the source paper ran as follows. Reads were annotated to V, D and J genes per IMGT and analyzed with immunoSEQ Analyzer, keeping only productive sequences. To calculate clonality, Shannon entropy was normalized by log2 of the number of productive unique sequences and then subtracted from one. Public and private clones were assessed among the 100 most prevalent clones of each patient and control. A clone was defined as Susac-specific if it was absent from the healthy and MS cohorts, from about a thousand published viral clones and from other ImmuneACCESS disease sequences. TCRdb's own reprocessing of the public reads used fastp at Q25 and MiXCR and kept productive beta chains. CDR3 protein sequences are deduplicated, and each keeps its most common genes and DNA. V and J calls and clone size were set by TCRdb, not the authors. A total of 150,000 or so distinct CDR3 sequences appear in this sample, approximately 92% of them only once. In total, the top ten clones hold 0.13% of the sample.

The data stem from a study of CD8 T cells in Susac syndrome (dated by TCRdb to the late 2010s). Regarding the study in general: The study used repertoire sequencing to test whether antigen drove CD8+ T cell activation and differentiation in Susac syndrome.

The investigation overall reported the following: The study acknowledged that relatively few individuals were included in the TCR sequencing and HLA analysis.

The receptor comes from a human donor in good health. Sequencing was performed on CD4+ T cells from PBMCs.

CDR3 loop: CSAGRVYGEQYF. The DNA reads TGCAGTGCCGGCAGGGTCTATGGGGAGCAGTACTTC. The sequence is built from TRBV20-1 and TRBJ2-7, and perhaps TRBD1 as D gene, on 5 matching bases. The trim is 6 bases for V and 7 bases for J, with a gap of 16 bases between the germline ends. The CDR3 spans 12 residues, from the cysteine through the phenylalanine. Kept here is only the CDR3 DNA, which spans 36 bases and is read in frame from base 1. CDR1 is given as DFQATT and CDR2 as SNEGSKA, both from the germline V gene (reference sequence).